The 3 T cell receptor beta chains reported below all come from one sample, sequenced in a study of T cells of healthy individuals (dated by TCRdb to 2016 to 2018). The library was built by means of 5' RACE. TCRdb records Illumina MiSeq as the sequencer. The raw public data were reprocessed by TCRdb itself: fastp quality trimming at Q25, MiXCR clonotype calling, in-frame beta chains only. Identical CDR3 protein sequences are pooled into one entry, listed with their most common genes and DNA. Across this sample there are about 100,000 distinct CDR3 sequences, with approximately 15% seen only once. The top ten constitute 6% to 8% of the sample. The receptor source for this set is a human donor in good health.

The rearrangement joins TRBV7-9 to TRBJ1-1; a weak D match, TRBD1 (5 bases). Germline V CDR1 and CDR2: SEHNR, FQNEAQ (reference sequence). The V end lost 5 bases, the J end lost 4 bases, and 14 bases lay between the germline ends. The CDR3 runs 14 residues. DNA of the CDR3: TGTGCCAGCAGCAAAGAGGGGCGATTCACTGAAGCTTTCTTT. Translated, it gives CASSKEGRFTEAFF. Full variable domain (outside the CDR3, taken from reference TRBV7-9 and TRBJ1-1): DTGVSQNPRHKITKRGQNVTFRCDPISEHNRLYWYRQTLGQGPEFLTYFQNEAQLEKSRLLSDRFSAERPKGSFSTLEIQRTEQGDSAMYLCASSKEGRFTEAFFGQGTRLTVV.

CDR3 coding DNA: TGTGCCAGCAGCTGGACCCTCGACAGGGACAATGAGCAGTTCTTC. Translating it yields CASSWTLDRDNEQFF. V is TRBV11-2 and J is TRBJ2-1, with 7 bases fitting TRBD1. V dropped 4 bases and J dropped 5; count of bases not matched to a gene: 8. CDR3 length equals 15 residues. CDR1 is SGHAT and CDR2 is FQNNGV in the germline V gene. Variable domain in full (rest from reference TRBV11-2 and TRBJ2-1): EAGVAQSPRYKIIEKRQSVAFWCNPISGHATLYWYQQILGQGPKLLIQFQNNGVVDDSQLPKDRFSAERLKGVDSTLKIQPAKLEDSAVYLCASSWTLDRDNEQFFGPGTRLTVL.

Regarding this clonotype: This may be a read error: a much more frequent sequence differs by one nucleotide. The chain recombines TRBV24-1 with TRBJ1-2, with 10 nucleotides matching TRBD1. This CDR3 is built from 13 residues. Germline-derived CDR1 and CDR2 are KGHDR and SFDVKD. CDR3 protein: CATSDGTGDGCTF. CDR3 bases: TGTGCCACCAGTGATGGGACAGGGGATGGCTGCACCTTC.